Given below is one T cell receptor (beta chain) in context. This sample stems from a study of blood T cell repertoires in COVID-19. Study background: Samples taken during acute and convalescent COVID-19 were collected in the United States, Italy and Spain. From T cells, B-cell-depleted T cells, or PBMCs came the material, which was cDNA or gDNA.

As handled by the study authors: Quantification of nucleated cells was approximated via reference gene primer amplification. TCRdb's copy holds only in-frame clones and misses some; the assay was immunoSEQ multiplex PCR. V, J and clone size are those of that table, while D and trimming were read from the DNA. This sample yields about 68,000 clones, of which 65% to 90% are seen a single time; 20% to 25% belongs to the top ten. This CDR3 is built from 16 residues. With V trimmed by 1 base and J by 3 bases, 5 bases remained unmatched. CDR1 is LGHDT, CDR2 YNNKEL, per germline (reference sequence). Source material: peripheral blood. The rearrangement uses TRBV3-1 (or the pseudogene TRBV3-2) and TRBJ2-7; 11 bases are a match to TRBD2. The sequence derives from a man aged 50-59 years with acute or convalescent COVID-19. The CDR3 sequence is CASSQVGLAGGYEQYV. CDR3 DNA sequence: TGTGCCAGCAGCCAAGTAGGACTAGCGGGCGGCTACGAGCAGTACGTC.